This T cell receptor (beta chain) stems from a study of T cell repertoires in cytomegalovirus infection. A single record per CDR3 protein comes from TCRdb applying MiXCR to the reads. The data contain about 900,000 distinct CDR3 sequences, under 40% of them singletons. To note about this clonotype: What it recognizes is unknown.

Germline V gene sequence: CDR1 MNHEY, CDR2 SMNVEV (reference sequence). The V end was cut by 4 bases, the J end by 0 bases, with 8 bases between. CDR3 length: 14 amino acids. The rearrangement links TRBV27 to TRBJ2-3; possible D gene TRBD1, 6 bases. This TCR came from a human donor in good health (CMV status not recorded). Some clones in this sample may be carry-over from other donors' samples. The sequencing used cultured CD8+ T cells from PBMCs, collected from culture after CMV antigen stimulation. CDR3 DNA: TGTGCCAGCAGTTGGACAGCTAGCACAGATACGCAGTATTTT. Amino acid sequence: CASSWTASTDTQYF.